One and the same sample provided the 23 T cell receptor beta chains below, sequenced in a study of regulatory T cells in long-lasting Graves disease. In building TCR beta libraries, iRepertoire HTBI primers were used together with Arm-PCR of CDR3 regions. TCRdb used MiXCR to reprocess the multiplex PCR reads, holding one entry per CDR3 protein. The data hold roughly 430,000 distinct CDR3 sequences, with around 23% observed a single time. Time point: persistent/refractory GD, antithyroid drugs over 5 years with positive TRAb. The TCR library was made from RNA extracted from PBMCs. The starting material was peripheral blood mononuclear cells (PBMCs), obtained when the disease was refractory, from a patient treated with antithyroid drugs. These receptors were taken from a female donor with Graves disease.

In regard to this clonotype: With a much larger clone just one base away, this may be a read error. V is TRBV2 and J is TRBJ1-6; D not resolved. CDR1 and CDR2 from the germline V gene are SNHLY and FYNNEI. The germline V and J ends were trimmed by 7 bases and 18 bases, with 22 bases remaining between them. The CDR3 totals 13 residues. CDR3 sequence reads: CASTADVLRAPHF. The CDR3, as DNA: TGTGCCAGCACGGCGGACGTCCTGCGGGCCCCCCACTTT. The variable domain in full, with the rest retrieved from reference TRBV2 and TRBJ1-6, is EPEVTQTPSHQVTQMGQEVILRCVPISNHLYFYWYRQILGQKVEFLVSFYNNEISEKSEIFDDQFSVERPDGSNFTLKIRSTKLEDSAMYFCASTADVLRAPHFGNGTRLTVT.

This clonotype was picked up one time. V and J are TRBV15 and TRBJ1-4; D possibly corresponds to TRBD1 (5 bases). Germline V lookup: CDR1 LNHNV, CDR2 YYDKDF (reference sequence). The CDR3 spans 14 residues. V was shortened by 2 bases and J by 5 bases, with 9 bases between the two germline ends. The CDR3 spells CATSRPGSNEKLFF. The CDR3 DNA is TGTGCCACCAGCAGACCAGGGTCCAATGAAAAACTGTTTTTT.

The chain is built from TRBV13 and TRBJ2-5; D gene unclear. CDR1 and CDR2 (germline): PRHDT, FYEKMQ (reference sequence). The CDR3 runs 16 residues. Trimming took off 4 bases at V and 1 base at J, with 16 bases between the two ends. The CDR3 spells CASSSRPKGLQETQYF. DNA for the CDR3: TGTGCCAGCAGCTCTCGACCCAAGGGCCTCCAAGAGACCCAGTACTTC.

About this clonotype itself: A read error is possible here, since a much larger clone lies one base away. This chain connects TRBV11-2 to TRBJ2-7; D unresolved. CDR1 is SGHAT and CDR2 is FQNNGV in the germline V gene. This CDR3 region has 12 residues. The CDR3, as DNA: TGTGCCGGCAGCTATGACGCCTACGAGCAGTACTTC. This gives the protein CAGSYDAYEQYF.

This clonotype was counted at least ten times. Here the CDR3 reads CASSIGTGDEQYF. The CDR3 region has the DNA TGTGCCAGCAGCATTGGGACAGGTGACGAGCAGTACTTC. The gene calls are TRBV7-9 and TRBJ2-7, with TRBD1 identical over 8 bases. The CDR3 extends over 13 amino acids. The junction had 5 bases not matched to a gene; V was cut back by 5 bases and J by 5 bases. Looked up from germline, CDR1 is SEHNR and CDR2 is FQNEAQ (reference sequence).

This rearrangement joins TRBV28 to TRBJ2-3; D gene unclear. Germline V gives CDR1 MDHEN, CDR2 SYDVKM. The CDR3 contains 14 residues. Trimming took off 6 bases at V and 6 bases at J, with 16 bases between the two ends. Here the CDR3 DNA reads TGTGCCAGCAGCCTCTCGGAATCGGTCGATACGCAGTATTTT. Protein sequence: CASSLSESVDTQYF.

The sample holds many counts of this clonotype. The chain is built from TRBV12-3 or TRBV12-4 and TRBJ1-3, with D hard to call. With 10 bases removed from V and 4 bases from J, the gap between germline ends came to 8 bases. The CDR3 spans 11 residues. CDR3 residues: CATGVGNTIYF. The CDR3 DNA reads as TGTGCCACCGGGGTGGGAAACACCATATATTTT.

The table lists this clonotype with a few counts. The chain is built from TRBV19 and TRBJ2-1, with 10 bases fitting TRBD2. V gave up 5 bases and J gave up 5 bases; unmatched junction bases: 21. Germline loops: CDR1 LNHDA, CDR2 SQIVND (reference sequence). The CDR3 is 20 residues long. CDR3 coding DNA: TGTGCCAGTAGTTTACGAATTGGGCTAGCGGGAGTCATGAGCCACAATGAGCAGTTCTTC. As protein: CASSLRIGLAGVMSHNEQFF. The full variable domain, in which reference TRBV19 and TRBJ2-1 provide the parts outside the CDR3, is DGGITQSPKYLFRKEGQNVTLSCEQNLNHDAMYWYRQDPGQGLRLIYYSQIVNDFQKGDIAEGYSVSREKKESFPLTVTSAQKNPTAFYLCASSLRIGLAGVMSHNEQFFGPGTRLTVL.

This clonotype was detected many times. This chain uses TRBV2 with TRBJ2-7, with D hard to call. This CDR3 comprises 13 residues. Between the trimmed V and J ends, which lost 5 bases and 0 bases, there was a span of 8 bases. The germline CDR1 and CDR2 sequences are SNHLY and FYNNEI. The DNA of the CDR3 is TGTGCCAGCAGTATTGGCAGCTCCTACGAGCAGTACTTC. This translates into CASSIGSSYEQYF. The whole variable domain, remainder taken from reference TRBV2 and TRBJ2-7, is EPEVTQTPSHQVTQMGQEVILRCVPISNHLYFYWYRQILGQKVEFLVSFYNNEISEKSEIFDDQFSVERPDGSNFTLKIRSTKLEDSAMYFCASSIGSSYEQYFGPGTRLTVT.

The V and J genes are TRBV28 and TRBJ1-5, with a possible D match to TRBD1 (6 bases). The V and J ends lost 7 bases and 6 bases respectively, with 25 bases between them. This CDR3 contains 17 residues. Germline-derived CDR1 and CDR2 are MDHEN and SYDVKM. The CDR3 loop reads CASNSIRGVGVGQPQHF. For the CDR3, the DNA is TGTGCCAGCAACTCCATAAGGGGGGTCGGGGTGGGTCAGCCCCAGCATTTT.

The chain combines TRBV20-1 with TRBJ2-7, with D perhaps being TRBD1 or TRBD2 (5 bases each). The CDR3 has 13 residues. The germline gives CDR1 DFQATT, CDR2 SNEGSKA (reference sequence). V lost 5 bases, J lost 6 bases, and 17 bases lay in between. CDR3 sequence (DNA): TGCAGTGCTGCCGGGACCTATCCAGGCGAGCAGTACTTC. This encodes CSAAGTYPGEQYF.

This clonotype was seen many times. V gene TRBV27 combines with J gene TRBJ2-5; TRBD2 agrees at 14 bases. CDR1 and CDR2 (germline): MNHEY, SMNVEV (reference sequence). V shed 3 bases, J shed 1 base, and the junction held 10 bases outside the gene matches. The CDR3 loop spans 19 amino acids. CDR3: CASSLRGTSGRGSQETQYF. The CDR3 DNA sequence: TGTGCCAGCAGTTTGCGTGGGACTAGCGGGAGAGGTAGCCAAGAGACCCAGTACTTC.

There are many counts of this clonotype. The chain joins TRBV20-1 to TRBJ1-1, with D possibly TRBD1 on 5 matching bases. Trimming stripped 0 bases from V and 8 bases from J, with 13 bases between. CDR1 and CDR2 from the germline V gene are DFQATT and SNEGSKA (reference sequence). The CDR3 has 13 amino acids. CDR3 sequence (DNA): TGCAGTGCTAGAGATGGGGGTAGGAGGGAAGCTTTCTTT. Amino acid sequence: CSARDGGRREAFF.

This clonotype has at least ten counts. The chain uses TRBV28 and TRBJ2-7, with no clear D. Germline-derived CDR1 and CDR2 are MDHEN and SYDVKM. This CDR3 has 12 residues. Trimming removed 6 bases from V and 4 bases from J, with 10 bases in between. CDR3 sequence: CASSLGGYEQYF. The CDR3 DNA is TGTGCCAGCAGCTTGGGTGGATACGAGCAGTACTTC.

The J gene is TRBJ1-2, the V gene TRBV6-2 or TRBV6-3, with TRBD1 matching 9 bases. V lost 6 bases to trimming and J lost 9 bases; unmatched junction nucleotides: 20. Germline V lookup: CDR1 MNHEY, CDR2 SVGEGT. CDR3 length: 17 amino acids. CDR3 in amino acids: CASSLQQPGQGGGSYTF. The CDR3 nucleotides read TGTGCCAGCAGCCTTCAACAGCCGGGACAGGGTGGTGGTAGCTACACCTTC.

V and J are TRBV2 and TRBJ2-6; 9 bases fit TRBD1. This CDR3 has 15 amino acids. Germline CDR1 SNHLY, CDR2 FYNNEI. The V and J ends lost 10 bases and 4 bases, in that order; junction bases with no gene match: 8. The CDR3 loop reads CATGGQGSGANVLTF. The CDR3 DNA reads TGTGCCACAGGGGGACAGGGTTCAGGGGCCAACGTCCTGACTTTC.

This clonotype was seen repeatedly, ten times or more. This chain joins TRBV2 and TRBJ2-1, with 13 bases fitting TRBD2. With V trimmed by 5 bases and J by 7 bases, 5 bases remained unmatched. Germline lookup yields CDR1 SNHLY and CDR2 FYNNEI. The CDR3 totals 15 residues. The CDR3 coding sequence is TGTGCCAGCAGTCGGACTAGCGGGAGTAGGAATGAGCAGTTCTTC. Amino acids: CASSRTSGSRNEQFF. Using reference TRBV2 and TRBJ2-1 for the parts outside the CDR3, the full variable domain is EPEVTQTPSHQVTQMGQEVILRCVPISNHLYFYWYRQILGQKVEFLVSFYNNEISEKSEIFDDQFSVERPDGSNFTLKIRSTKLEDSAMYFCASSRTSGSRNEQFFGPGTRLTVL.

This clonotype showed up many times. V is TRBV3-1 and J is TRBJ1-1; no firm D call. Germline V gives CDR1 LGHDT, CDR2 YNNKEL (reference sequence). The CDR3 covers 14 residues. Trimming shortened V by 2 bases and J by 1 base, and 8 bases separated the two germline ends. The chain's CDR3 is CASSQPGENTEAFF. DNA for the CDR3: TGTGCCAGCAGCCAACCAGGAGAGAACACTGAAGCTTTCTTT.

This clonotype was detected only a few times. The genes are TRBV19 and TRBJ1-6; D gene uncertain. The V gene's germline CDR1 is LNHDA and CDR2 SQIVND (reference sequence). V lost 3 bases and J lost 9, with 12 bases in between. The CDR3 extends over 14 amino acids. CDR3 region: CASSILEGRSPLHF. The CDR3 DNA sequence: TGTGCCAGTAGTATTCTAGAAGGGCGTTCACCCCTCCACTTT.

In its sample, this clonotype was seen many times. The chain recombines TRBV11-2 with TRBJ1-4; D not resolved. CDR3 size: 15 residues. V was shortened by 5 bases and J by 7 bases, with 17 bases between the two germline ends. CDR1 and CDR2 from the germline V gene are SGHAT and FQNNGV. CDR3 in amino acids: CASSPTYSIAEKLFF. The CDR3 region has the DNA TGTGCCAGCAGCCCTACGTATTCCATAGCTGAAAAACTGTTTTTT. The full variable domain, with the rest looked up from reference TRBV11-2 and TRBJ1-4, is EAGVAQSPRYKIIEKRQSVAFWCNPISGHATLYWYQQILGQGPKLLIQFQNNGVVDDSQLPKDRFSAERLKGVDSTLKIQPAKLEDSAVYLCASSPTYSIAEKLFFGSGTQLSVL.

This clonotype was found many times. The rearrangement uses TRBV6-1 and TRBJ2-7; the match to TRBD1 covers 10 bases. The V gene end was trimmed by 6 bases and the J gene end by 2 bases; junction bases not matched to a gene: 7. Germline-derived CDR1 and CDR2 are MNHNS and SASEGT. This CDR3 has 15 amino acids. CDR3: CASSLLGQGAYEQYF. Written as DNA, the CDR3 is TGTGCCAGCAGCCTTCTTGGACAGGGGGCCTACGAGCAGTACTTC.

This clonotype was detected many times. This chain uses TRBV7-9 with TRBJ2-5; the match to TRBD1 covers 9 bases. The CDR3 extends over 16 amino acids. From germline, CDR1 is SEHNR and CDR2 FQNEAQ (reference sequence). Losses at the gene ends were 1 base for V and 5 bases for J; bases not matched to a gene: 8. CDR3 nucleotide sequence: TGTGCCAGCAGCTTAGAGCCGGGACAGGGAGGGGAGACCCAGTACTTC. This encodes CASSLEPGQGGETQYF.

Worth noting for this clonotype: Since a far larger clone is one base different, this is likely a read error. The CDR3 DNA reads TGTGCCAGCAGCTTGCTCGGGACTAGCAGCCAAGAGACCCAGTACTTC. Amino acid sequence: CASSLLGTSSQETQYF. The rearrangement joins TRBV7-8 to TRBJ2-5; 9 positions match TRBD2. Trimming cost V 3 bases and J 1 base; bases outside gene matches: 6. The CDR3 has 16 residues. Germline loops: CDR1 SGHVS, CDR2 FQNEAQ.